Sequencing of this T cell receptor (beta chain) was carried out in a study of T-cell reconstitution after alpha-beta-depleted transplantation in children. A library of TCRbeta sequences, prepared with unique molecular identifiers, was generated. TCRdb reprocessed the PCR reads via MiXCR and lists one record per CDR3 protein. The repertoire holds over 150,000 distinct CDR3 sequences, with roughly 11% as singletons. The CDR3 consists of 13 residues. Germline V gene sequence: CDR1 MDHEN, CDR2 SYDVKM. V was pared by 2 bases and J by 4 bases, with 9 bases between. This clonotype showed up many times. This chain connects TRBV28 to TRBJ2-7; D assignment may be TRBD1 or TRBD2 (6 bases each). The clonotype was recovered from a boy younger than 10 with acute myeloid leukemia, due to receive a stem cell transplant. Sequenced here: PBMCs, sampled before TCRalphabeta/CD19-depleted stem cell transplant. The CDR3 DNA follows: TGTGCCAGCAGTTTAGTAGGGGGGTACGAGCAGTACTTC. Translating it yields CASSLVGGYEQYF.